This section outlines one T cell receptor (beta chain) sequence together with its context. Germline CDR1 reads MRHNA; CDR2 reads SNTAGT. This CDR3 is built from 13 residues. Trimming pared 4 bases from V and 5 bases from J, leaving 11 bases between. Treatment reported: roughly 18 received Ad26.COV2.S at low or high dose, single or two shots; 5 received placebo; per-sample allocation not given. It was on day 63 after the first vaccine or placebo injection that samples were taken. The method was immunoSEQ multiplex PCR; TCRdb's version includes in-frame clones alone and lacks a portion of them. The sample lists fewer than 900,000 clones, roughly 90% occurring once. The data originate from a study of Ad26.COV2.S vaccination and SARS-CoV-2 variants.

The specimen was peripheral blood, collected in a trial of Ad26.COV2.S vaccine versus placebo. V usage is TRBV6-4 and J usage is TRBJ1-1; D is perhaps TRBD1 (5 bases). The receptor was derived from a person between 18 and 65 years old who received the Ad26.COV2.S COVID-19 vaccine or a placebo. The CDR3 loop reads CASSGERGTEAFF. The CDR3 DNA sequence: TGTGCCAGCAGTGGGGAAAGGGGAACTGAAGCTTTCTTT.